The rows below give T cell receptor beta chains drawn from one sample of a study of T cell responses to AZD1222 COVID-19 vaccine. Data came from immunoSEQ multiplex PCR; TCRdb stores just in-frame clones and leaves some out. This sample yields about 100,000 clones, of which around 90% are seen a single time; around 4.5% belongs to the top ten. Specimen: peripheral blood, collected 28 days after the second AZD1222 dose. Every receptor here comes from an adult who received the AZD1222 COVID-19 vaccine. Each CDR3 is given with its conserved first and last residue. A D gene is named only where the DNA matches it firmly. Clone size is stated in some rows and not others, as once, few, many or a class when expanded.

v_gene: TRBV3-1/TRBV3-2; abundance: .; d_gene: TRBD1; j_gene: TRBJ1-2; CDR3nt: TGTGCCAGCAGCCAGGGGACAGGGGCTGGTGGCTACACCTTC; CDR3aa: CASSQGTGAGGYTF
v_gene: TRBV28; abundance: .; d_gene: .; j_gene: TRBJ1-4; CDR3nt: TGTGCCAGCAGCCCCCCCCAGGGATCGGGAGAAAAACTGTTTTTT; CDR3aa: CASSPPQGSGEKLFF
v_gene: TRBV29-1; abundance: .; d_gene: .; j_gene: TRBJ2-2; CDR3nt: TGCAGCGGCAGGGAGAACACCGGGGAGCTGTTTTTT; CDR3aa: CSGRENTGELFF
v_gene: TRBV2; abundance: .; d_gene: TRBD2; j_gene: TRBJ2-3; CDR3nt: TGTGCCAGCAGGGATGGACTAGCGGGGAGCACAGATACGCAGTATTTT; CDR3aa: CASRDGLAGSTDTQYF
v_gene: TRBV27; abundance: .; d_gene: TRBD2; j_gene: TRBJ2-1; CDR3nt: TGTGCCAGCAGGGAGGATGGCGGGGGGGCCTGGAATGAGCAGTTCTTC; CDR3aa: CASREDGGGAWNEQFF
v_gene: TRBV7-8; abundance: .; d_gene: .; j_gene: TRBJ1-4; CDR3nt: TGTGCCAGCAGCTTAGGAGGCAGGGATAAGGAAAAACTGTTTTTT; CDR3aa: CASSLGGRDKEKLFF
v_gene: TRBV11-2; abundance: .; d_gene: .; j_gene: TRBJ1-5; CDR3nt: TGTGCCAGCAGCATCACAGGGAGAAATCAGCCCCAGCATTTT; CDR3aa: CASSITGRNQPQHF
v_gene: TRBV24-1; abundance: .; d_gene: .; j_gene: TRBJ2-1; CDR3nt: TGTGCCACCAGTGATTCCCGAAGGACCAATGAGCAGTTCTTC; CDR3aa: CATSDSRRTNEQFF
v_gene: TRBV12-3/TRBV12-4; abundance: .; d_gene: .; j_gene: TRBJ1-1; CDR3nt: TGTGCCAGCAGTACCGACCGGTTTGAAGCTTTCTTT; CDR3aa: CASSTDRFEAFF
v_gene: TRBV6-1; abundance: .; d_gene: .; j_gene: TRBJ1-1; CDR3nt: TGTGCCAGCAGTGAAGTACTGACGAACACTGAAGCTTTCTTT; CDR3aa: CASSEVLTNTEAFF
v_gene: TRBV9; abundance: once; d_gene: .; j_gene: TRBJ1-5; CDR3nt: TGTGCCAGCAGCGCCGGGATGGGGGCTGGTCAGCCCCAGCATTTT; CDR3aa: CASSAGMGAGQPQHF
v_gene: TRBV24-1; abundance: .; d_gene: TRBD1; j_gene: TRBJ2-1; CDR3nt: TGTGCCACCAGTGATTCCCAGGGGACAGGGTACAATGAGCAGTTCTTC; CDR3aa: CATSDSQGTGYNEQFF
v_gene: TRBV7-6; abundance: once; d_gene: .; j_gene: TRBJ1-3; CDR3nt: TGTGCCAGCAGATCGCTGGGGGTCTCTGGAAACACCATATATTTT; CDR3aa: CASRSLGVSGNTIYF
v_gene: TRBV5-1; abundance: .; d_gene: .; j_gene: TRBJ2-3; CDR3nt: TGCGCCAGCAGCCGCCGTGGACCGAGCTTCACAGATACGCAGTATTTT; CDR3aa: CASSRRGPSFTDTQYF
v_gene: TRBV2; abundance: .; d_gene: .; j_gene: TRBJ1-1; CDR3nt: TGTGCCAGCAGGACCGACGGTAACACTGAAGCTTTCTTT; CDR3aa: CASRTDGNTEAFF
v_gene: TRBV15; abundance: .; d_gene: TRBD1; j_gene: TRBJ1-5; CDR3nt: TGTGCCACCAGCAGGGACAGGGACCTCAATCAGCCCCAGCATTTT; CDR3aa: CATSRDRDLNQPQHF
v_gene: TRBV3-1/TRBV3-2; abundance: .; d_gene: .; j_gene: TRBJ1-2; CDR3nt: TGTGCCAGCAGCCAGGCGGGGGGCTACACCTTC; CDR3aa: CASSQAGGYTF
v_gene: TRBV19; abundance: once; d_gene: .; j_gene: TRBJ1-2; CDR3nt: TGTGCCAGTAGGGTTGGACAAGCTAACTATGGCTACACCTTC; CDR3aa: CASRVGQANYGYTF
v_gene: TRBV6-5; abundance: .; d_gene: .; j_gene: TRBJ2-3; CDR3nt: TGTGCCAGCAGTTACCGACAGGGCACAGATACGCAGTATTTT; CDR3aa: CASSYRQGTDTQYF
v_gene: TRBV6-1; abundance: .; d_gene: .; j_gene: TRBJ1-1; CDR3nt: TGTGCCAGCAGTGAAAGAGGGGGAGACAGCGAAGCTTTCTTT; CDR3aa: CASSERGGDSEAFF
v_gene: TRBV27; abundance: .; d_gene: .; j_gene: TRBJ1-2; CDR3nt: TGTGCCAGCAGTCCTATGCGGGGGCTCGGAGGCTACACCTTC; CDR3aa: CASSPMRGLGGYTF
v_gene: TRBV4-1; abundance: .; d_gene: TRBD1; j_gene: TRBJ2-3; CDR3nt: TGCGCCAGCAGCCTTGGGACAGGGGCGAGCACAGATACGCAGTATTTT; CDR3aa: CASSLGTGASTDTQYF
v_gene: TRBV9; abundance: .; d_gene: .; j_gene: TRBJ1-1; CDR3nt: TGTGCCAGCAGCGGTGGGGGTCTGAACACTGAAGCTTTCTTT; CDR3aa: CASSGGGLNTEAFF
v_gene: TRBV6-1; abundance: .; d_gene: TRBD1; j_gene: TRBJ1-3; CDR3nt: TGTGCCAGCAGTGAAGCGGGAGGACAGGGGTTAACTGGAAACACCATATATTTT; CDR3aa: CASSEAGGQGLTGNTIYF
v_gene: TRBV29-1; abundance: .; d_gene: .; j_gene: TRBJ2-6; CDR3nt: TGCAGCGTTGAACTGGACTCTGGGGCCAACGTCCTGACTTTC; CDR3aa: CSVELDSGANVLTF
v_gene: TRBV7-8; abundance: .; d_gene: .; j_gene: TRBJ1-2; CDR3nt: TGTGCCAGCAGCTTAGTGGCCTCACCTAACTATGGCTACACCTTC; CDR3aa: CASSLVASPNYGYTF
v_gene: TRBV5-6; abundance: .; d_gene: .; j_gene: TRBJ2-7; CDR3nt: TGTGCCAGCAGCTTGGGATACGAGCAGTACTTC; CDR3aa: CASSLGYEQYF
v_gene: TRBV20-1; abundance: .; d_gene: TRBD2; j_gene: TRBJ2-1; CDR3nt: TGCAGTGCTAGTCCTTTCCAGCGGGGGGACTACAATGAGCAGTTCTTC; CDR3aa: CSASPFQRGDYNEQFF
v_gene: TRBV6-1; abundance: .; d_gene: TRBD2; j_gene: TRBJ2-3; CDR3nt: TGTGCCAGCAGTGAAATGGCTAGCGGGGGGGCGGGAGATACGCAGTATTTT; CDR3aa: CASSEMASGGAGDTQYF
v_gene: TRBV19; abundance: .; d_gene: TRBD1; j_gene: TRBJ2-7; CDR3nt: TGTGCCAGTAGGAGAGACGGTACATCCTCAAAGGACAGGGACGAGCAGTACTTC; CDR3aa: CASRRDGTSSKDRDEQYF
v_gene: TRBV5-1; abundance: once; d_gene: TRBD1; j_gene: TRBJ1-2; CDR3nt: TGCGCCAGCAGCCCTGGACAGGGGATGGAAGGCTACACCTTC; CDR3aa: CASSPGQGMEGYTF
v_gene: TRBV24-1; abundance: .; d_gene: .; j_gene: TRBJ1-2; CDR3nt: TGTGCCACCAGTGACATCTTCTATGGCTACACCTTC; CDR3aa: CATSDIFYGYTF
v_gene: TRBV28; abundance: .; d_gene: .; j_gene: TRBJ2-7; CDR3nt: TGTGCCAGCAGTTTAGCCGGGACGGGGGACTCCTACGAGCAGTACTTC; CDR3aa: CASSLAGTGDSYEQYF
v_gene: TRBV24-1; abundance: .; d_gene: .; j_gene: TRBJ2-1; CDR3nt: TGTGCCACCAGTTTATCCGGGTTCAACTACAATGAGCAGTTCTTC; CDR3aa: CATSLSGFNYNEQFF
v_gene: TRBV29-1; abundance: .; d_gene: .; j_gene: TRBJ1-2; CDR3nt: TGCAGCGTTTGGGACCGGTCCAACTATGGCTACACCTTC; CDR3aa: CSVWDRSNYGYTF
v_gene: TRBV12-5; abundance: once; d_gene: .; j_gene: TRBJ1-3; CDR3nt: TGTGCTAGTGGTTTGACCCGTGGACGGTTAGGGACTGGAAACACCATATATTTT; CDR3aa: CASGLTRGRLGTGNTIYF
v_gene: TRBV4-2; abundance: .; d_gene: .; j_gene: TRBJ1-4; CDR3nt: TGTGCCAGCAGCCCGGGACAATCGGTTGCAACTAATGAAAAACTGTTTTTT; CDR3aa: CASSPGQSVATNEKLFF
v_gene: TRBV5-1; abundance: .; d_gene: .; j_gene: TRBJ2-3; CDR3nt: TGCGCCAGCAGCTTGGGTGTGGGGAACGGTGGCACAGATACGCAGTATTTT; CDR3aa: CASSLGVGNGGTDTQYF
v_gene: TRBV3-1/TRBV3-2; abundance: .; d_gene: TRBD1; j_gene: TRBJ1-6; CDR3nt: TGTGCCAGCAGCCTAGGACCAGGACAGGGAATTCCACCCCTCCACTTT; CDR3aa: CASSLGPGQGIPPLHF
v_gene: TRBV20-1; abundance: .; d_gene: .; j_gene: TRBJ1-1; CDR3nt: TGCAGTGCCGCCCTGTGGGGGGAAGCTTTCTTT; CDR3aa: CSAALWGEAFF
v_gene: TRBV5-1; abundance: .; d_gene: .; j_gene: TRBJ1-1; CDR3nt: TGCGCCAGCAGCCGGGACGTCATGAACACTGAAGCTTTCTTT; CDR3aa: CASSRDVMNTEAFF
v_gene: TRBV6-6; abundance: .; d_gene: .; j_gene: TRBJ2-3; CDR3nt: TGTGCCAGCAGTCCGATAACTGATACGCAGTATTTT; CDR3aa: CASSPITDTQYF
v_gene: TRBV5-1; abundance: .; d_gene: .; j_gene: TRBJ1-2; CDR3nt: TGCGCCAGCAGCCTTAACACAGGGTTAGGAAACACCTTC; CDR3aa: CASSLNTGLGNTF
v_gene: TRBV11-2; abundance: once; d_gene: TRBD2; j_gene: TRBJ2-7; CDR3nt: TGTGCCAGCAGCATCGGGACTAGTGGGGGCTACGAGCAGTACTTC; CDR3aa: CASSIGTSGGYEQYF
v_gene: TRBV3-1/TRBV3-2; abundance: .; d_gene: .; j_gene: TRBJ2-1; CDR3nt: TGTGCCAGCAGCCAAGAAGTTAGAGGGAATGAGCAGTTCTTC; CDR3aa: CASSQEVRGNEQFF
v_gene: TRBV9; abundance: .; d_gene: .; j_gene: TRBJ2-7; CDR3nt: TGTGCCAGCAGCAACCGGGACAACGAGCAGTACTTC; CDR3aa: CASSNRDNEQYF